This is a list of T cell receptor beta chains from one sample in a study of blood T cell repertoires in COVID-19. Using immunoSEQ multiplex PCR, the repertoire was profiled, and TCRdb retains in-frame clones only, with some absent. The sample holds 250,000 to 300,000 clones, under 90% seen once. What was sequenced was peripheral blood. These receptors originate from a man aged 60 to 69 with acute or convalescent COVID-19. CDR3s include the opening cysteine and the closing phenylalanine or tryptophan. D genes are given only for firm matches. Not every row has a clone size; where given, it reads once, few, many or a size class.

d_gene	j_gene	v_gene	abundance	CDR3nt	CDR3aa
-	TRBJ2-5	TRBV10-2	-	TGCGCCAGCAGTGAGTCCGGTTTGACAGGAGAGACCCAGTACTTC	CASSESGLTGETQYF
-	TRBJ2-2	TRBV10-3	-	TGTGCCATAAGTCCGGGCGCGGGCACCGGGGAGCTGTTTTTT	CAISPGAGTGELFF
-	TRBJ2-3	TRBV9	-	TGTGCCAGCAGCGTGGGAGCTGGAATTGGCACAGATACGCAGTATTTT	CASSVGAGIGTDTQYF
TRBD2	TRBJ2-3	TRBV4-2	-	TGTGCCAGCAGCCAAGACCTAAGTGTGGGACTAGCGGGAGTTGGTGATACGCAGTATTTT	CASSQDLSVGLAGVGDTQYF
-	TRBJ1-2	TRBV7-9	-	TGTGCCAGTCACACCCCCCCTTCCTATGGCTACACCTTC	CASHTPPSYGYTF
TRBD1	TRBJ2-3	TRBV10-3	-	TGTGCCATCAGTGAGGTTCAGGGGGGCACAGATACGCAGTATTTT	CAISEVQGGTDTQYF
-	TRBJ1-4	TRBV24-1	-	TGTGCCACCAGTGATTTTCGCAGGAAGAATGAAAAACTGTTTTTT	CATSDFRRKNEKLFF
TRBD2	TRBJ2-1	TRBV9	once	TGTGCCAGCAGTTTTAGCGGGAGCAATGAGCAGTTCTTC	CASSFSGSNEQFF
TRBD1	TRBJ2-5	TRBV28	-	TGTGCCAGCAGTTTATCCGGGACAGGGTACGAAGAGACCCAGTACTTC	CASSLSGTGYEETQYF
TRBD2	TRBJ2-1	TRBV7-2	few	TGTGCCAGCAGCTTAAGAGGGACTAGCGGGAGGGTAAATGAGCAGTTCTTC	CASSLRGTSGRVNEQFF
TRBD1	TRBJ2-7	TRBV7-9	-	TGTGCCAGCAGCGGACAGGGTATCTCCTACGAGCAGTACTTC	CASSGQGISYEQYF
TRBD2	TRBJ2-2	TRBV4-2	-	TGTGCCAGCAGCCAAGAGAGCCTAGCGGGAGTAAAAACCGGGGAGCTGTTTTTT	CASSQESLAGVKTGELFF
TRBD2	TRBJ2-7	TRBV2	-	TGTGCCAGCAGCGTAACCGGGACTATCTACGAGCAGTACTTC	CASSVTGTIYEQYF
TRBD2	TRBJ2-5	TRBV11-2	-	TGTGCCAGCAGCCCCGGGACTAGGGATTCAGGGACCCAGTACTTC	CASSPGTRDSGTQYF
TRBD1	TRBJ2-5	TRBV6-5	-	TGTGCCAGCGGGAGAGGGGGCGCCGGGGAGACCCAGTACTTC	CASGRGGAGETQYF
TRBD1	TRBJ1-1	TRBV25-1	-	TGTGCCAGCAATCTTGAGGGGGCAAATACTGAAGCTTTCTTT	CASNLEGANTEAFF
TRBD2	TRBJ2-3	TRBV12-5	once	TGTGCTAGTGACTTTAGCGGGTCTAGCACAGATACGCAGTATTTT	CASDFSGSSTDTQYF
-	TRBJ2-5	TRBV11-3	-	TGTGCCAGCAGCTCACAGGAACAAGAGACCCAGTACTTC	CASSSQEQETQYF
-	TRBJ1-1	TRBV4-2	-	TGTGCCAGCAGCCAACGGGGGGGGGCTGCTTTCTTT	CASSQRGGAAFF
TRBD2	TRBJ2-7	TRBV4-2	few	TGTGCCAGCAGCCAAACCGGGACTAGCGGGAGGTACGAGCAGTACTTC	CASSQTGTSGRYEQYF
TRBD1	TRBJ2-7	TRBV2	-	TGTGCCAGCAGTGTTGGGACAGGGGTCTACGAGCAGTACTTC	CASSVGTGVYEQYF
-	TRBJ2-7	TRBV28	-	TGTGCCAGCAGTTTAGGCAGGGGAATTGGCTACGAGCAGTACTTC	CASSLGRGIGYEQYF
-	TRBJ2-5	TRBV19	-	TGTGCCAGTAGTCCCCGAGCGTACCAAGAGACCCAGTACTTC	CASSPRAYQETQYF
TRBD1	TRBJ2-2	TRBV7-3	few	TGTGCCAGCAGCTTCTGGACAGGAAAGGGCGGGGAGCTGTTTTTT	CASSFWTGKGGELFF
TRBD2	TRBJ2-1	TRBV15	-	TGTGCCACCAGCGGAGGACTAGCGGGAGGGGTCAATGAGCAGTTCTTC	CATSGGLAGGVNEQFF
-	TRBJ2-2	TRBV10-3	-	TGTGCCATCAGGCAGGGTCCCGGGGAGCTGTTTTTT	CAIRQGPGELFF
TRBD1	TRBJ2-7	TRBV11-2	-	TGTGCCAGCAGCCCAGGGGGCTGGGGCTACGAGCAGTACTTC	CASSPGGWGYEQYF
-	TRBJ2-1	TRBV4-2	once	TGTGCCAGCAGCCAACCCGAGGGCAATGAGCAGTTCTTC	CASSQPEGNEQFF
-	TRBJ2-3	TRBV7-2	-	TGTGCCAGCAGCTTAAGAGCGGTGGGCACAGATACGCAGTATTTT	CASSLRAVGTDTQYF
-	TRBJ2-7	TRBV27	-	TGTGCCAGCAGGACCGTAGCCCAACCCCCCTACGAGCAGTACTTC	CASRTVAQPPYEQYF
TRBD1	TRBJ2-5	TRBV11-3	-	TGTGCCAGCAGCTCCAGGGGGCTCGGAGAGACCCAGTACTTC	CASSSRGLGETQYF
-	TRBJ1-1	TRBV19	-	TGTGCCAGTAGTATTATCTTGCGGCGGAACACTGAAGCTTTCTTT	CASSIILRRNTEAFF
TRBD2	TRBJ2-1	TRBV2	-	TGTGCCAGCAGTGAAAAGGGACTAGCAGGCAATGAGCAGTTCTTC	CASSEKGLAGNEQFF
TRBD2	TRBJ2-3	TRBV19	-	TGTGCCAGTAGTTTCGTGAGGGCGGGAGCCACAGATACGCAGTATTTT	CASSFVRAGATDTQYF
-	TRBJ2-3	TRBV7-8	-	TGTGCCAGCAGCCCAGAGCGGGTAGGTGGGGCAGATACGCAGTATTTT	CASSPERVGGADTQYF